What follows are 2 T cell receptor beta chains derived from one specimen sequenced in a study of shared clonotypes between healthy human individuals. Naive CD8 cells lacked CD45RO and underwent positive selection for CCR7, leaving out terminally differentiated effector memory CD45RA+ cells. TCRdb's copy holds only in-frame clones and misses some; the assay was immunoSEQ multiplex PCR. The sample shows approximately 590,000 clones, roughly 95% of them seen only once. Sequencing was done on a sample of naive CD8+ T cells sorted from blood. Every receptor here comes from a woman aged 30 to 39 in good health.

This clone occurred once. This chain uses TRBV27 with TRBJ2-7, with a possible D match to TRBD2 (6 bases). The V end was cut by 2 bases, the J end by 7 bases, with 15 bases between. In germline, CDR1 is MNHEY, CDR2 SMNVEV (reference sequence). There are 14 residues in the CDR3. CDR3 region: CASSLIGSLREQYF. As DNA, the CDR3 is TGTGCCAGCAGTTTAATCGGGAGTTTGAGGGAGCAGTACTTC.

The V and J genes are TRBV11-3 and TRBJ2-7; 11 positions match TRBD2. The CDR3 consists of 17 residues. Germline lookup yields CDR1 SGHNT and CDR2 YENEEA. V gave up 5 bases and J gave up 4 bases; unmatched junction bases: 13. The CDR3, as DNA: TGTGCCAGCAGCGTTAGCGGGAGGGCCGGGGTTGTTTACGAGCAGTACTTC. Amino acid sequence: CASSVSGRAGVVYEQYF.